Included here is one TCR beta chain sequence, with context. Antigen specificity is unknown. Trimming shortened V by 3 bases and J by 3 bases, and 11 bases separated the two germline ends. Germline values: CDR1 LNHDA, CDR2 SQIVND (reference sequence). This CDR3 has 15 residues. This record comes from a study of CD8+CD57+ T cells in acquired aplastic anemia. Study-wide context: Quantities of DNA derived from sorted CD4+ and CD8+ cells averaged roughly 3 ug. The study's findings and limits: It was found that roughly 29 CD8+ CDR3 sequences were shared between patients and controls.

TCR beta VDJ combinations and CDR3 sequences were profiled from genomic DNA. Using its own MiXCR run on the reads, TCRdb lists one record per CDR3 protein. The sample contains about 210,000 distinct CDR3 sequences, approximately 60% of which appear only once. J is TRBJ2-2 and V is TRBV19, with TRBD2 as a possible D gene (6 bases). The sequence was obtained from a human donor in good health. Sequencing was carried out using sorted CD4+, CD8+, or CD8+CD57+ T cells (not recorded which) from PBMCs. The CDR3, as DNA: TGTGCCAGTAGTATCACTAGCAGTTACACCGGGGAGCTGTTTTTT. Translated, it gives CASSITSSYTGELFF. The whole variable domain, filled in from reference TRBV19 and TRBJ2-2, reads DGGITQSPKYLFRKEGQNVTLSCEQNLNHDAMYWYRQDPGQGLRLIYYSQIVNDFQKGDIAEGYSVSREKKESFPLTVTSAQKNPTAFYLCASSITSSYTGELFFGEGSRLTVL.